What follows are 8 T cell receptor beta chains derived from one specimen sequenced in a study of OX40 agonist ivuxolimab in advanced cancers. Assay used: immunoSEQ multiplex PCR; TCRdb lists only in-frame clones, some missing. The top ten hold 0.47% of the sample, which has tens of thousands of clones, 85% to 90% seen once. The source material was CD4+ or CD8+ T cells sorted from blood, sampled in a trial of the OX40 agonist ivuxolimab. The receptors shown here come from an adult with an advanced solid tumor such as melanoma, head and neck, liver or kidney cancer.

Of note for this clone: Other DNA sequences from this sample encode an identical CDR3 as well. The chain is built from TRBV5-1 and TRBJ1-1; 10 nucleotides align to TRBD1. In germline, CDR1 is SGHRS, CDR2 YFSETQ. The CDR3 has 18 amino acids. The trim removed 4 bases at V and 1 base at J, leaving 13 bases unmatched. The CDR3, as DNA: TGCGCCAGCAGCCCGGGACAGGGGATGGGTCCAGAGAACACTGAAGCTTTCTTT. Translating it yields CASSPGQGMGPENTEAFF.

The J gene is TRBJ2-7, the V gene TRBV7-9; no firm D call. V lost 4 bases to trimming and J lost 1 base, with 8 bases between them. This CDR3 contains 13 residues. Germline assignment: CDR1 SEHNR and CDR2 FQNEAQ (reference sequence). CDR3 DNA sequence: TGTGCCAGCAGCTCGGACGGGTCCTACGAGCAGTACTTC. Translation: CASSSDGSYEQYF.

This sequence joins TRBV28 and TRBJ2-7; a weak D match, TRBD2 (6 bases). The CDR3 totals 15 residues. The V gene's germline CDR1 is MDHEN and CDR2 SYDVKM. The V gene lost 6 bases and the J gene lost 2 bases, with 17 bases spanning the gap. This CDR3 is CASSPGGTGTYEQYF. The CDR3 DNA sequence: TGTGCCAGCAGCCCTGGCGGGACGGGAACCTACGAGCAGTACTTC. Drawing the rest from reference TRBV28 and TRBJ2-7, the complete variable domain is DVKVTQSSRYLVKRTGEKVFLECVQDMDHENMFWYRQDPGLGLRLIYFSYDVKMKEKGDIPEGYSVSREKKERFSLILESASTNQTSMYLCASSPGGTGTYEQYFGPGTRLTVT.

The V and J genes are TRBV19 and TRBJ2-3, with D maybe TRBD1 (6 bases). The germline V and J ends were trimmed by 7 bases and 0 bases, with 11 bases remaining between them. CDR1 is LNHDA and CDR2 is SQIVND in the germline V gene (reference sequence). The CDR3 is 14 amino acids. In DNA form, the CDR3 reads TGTGCCAGTACTGGGGGCCCGAGCACAGATACGCAGTATTTT. Its protein is CASTGGPSTDTQYF.

To note about this clone: Because the CDR3 is missing its conserved closing phenylalanine or tryptophan, this is likely a read error. V usage is TRBV9 and J usage is TRBJ1-6, with 7 bases matching TRBD1. The V gene end was trimmed by 6 bases and the J gene end by 5 bases; junction bases not matched to a gene: 5. Per germline, CDR1 SGDLS and CDR2 YYNGEE. This CDR3 has 14 amino acids. This chain's CDR3 is CASIRDRHNSPLHL. The DNA of the CDR3 is TGTGCCAGCATACGGGACAGACATAATTCACCCCTCCACCTT.

V and J are TRBV28 and TRBJ1-2; TRBD1 matches at 7 bases. V lost 2 bases, J lost 7 bases, and 4 bases stayed unmatched. The CDR3 runs to 13 residues. Germline V lookup: CDR1 MDHEN, CDR2 SYDVKM. As DNA, the CDR3 is TGTGCCAGCAGTTTAATAGGGGGCGTTGGCTACACCTTC. It encodes CASSLIGGVGYTF.

The rearrangement uses TRBV29-1 and TRBJ2-2; TRBD2 might be the D (5 bases). Germline assignment: CDR1 SQVTM and CDR2 ANQGSEA. The V end was cut by 6 bases, the J end by 5 bases, with 22 bases between. The CDR3 runs to 16 residues. CDR3 sequence: CSVRPVREEATGELFF. The CDR3 coding sequence is TGCAGCGTCAGACCTGTTCGCGAGGAGGCAACCGGGGAGCTGTTTTTT.

This sequence joins TRBV10-3 and TRBJ2-3; 9 bases map to TRBD1. This CDR3 is built from 16 residues. Losses at the gene ends were 1 base for V and 4 bases for J; bases not matched to a gene: 6. Per germline, CDR1 ENHRY and CDR2 SYGVKD. CDR3 amino acids: CAISEWEGQGADTQYF. The CDR3 bases are TGTGCCATCAGTGAGTGGGAGGGACAGGGAGCAGATACGCAGTATTTT.